The entry that follows covers one TCR beta chain sequence. The CDR3 is made up of 16 amino acids. Trimming left V 6 bases short and J 2 bases short, with 17 bases between. Germline-derived CDR1 and CDR2 are SGHAT and FQNNGV. The data were obtained in a study of blood T cell repertoires in COVID-19. Measured with immunoSEQ multiplex PCR; TCRdb has only the in-frame clones, and not every one. The data contain roughly 140,000 clones, about 88% of them singletons. Material: PBMCs or T cells enriched from blood (not recorded which). This clonotype originated in a man aged 45-65 years who had recovered from COVID-19. The V call is TRBV11-2, the J call TRBJ1-3; D gene unclear. CDR3 residues: CASRSLTQPAGNTIYF. In nucleotides, the CDR3 is TGTGCCAGCAGATCTTTGACACAACCCGCTGGAAACACCATATATTTT.